The clone carrying this TCR beta chain has at least ten counts. As yet, its antigen is unknown. The data belong to a study of post-analysis software for immune sequencing data. Study conclusions and caveats: Patients showed TRBV5-6, TRBV5-1 and TRBV20-1 among roughly 5 TRBV segments more frequent than in controls.

Trimming took 4 bases from V and 2 from J; bases not matched to a gene: 6. CDR3 length: 15 residues. Prepared libraries of TCR beta cDNA carried unique molecular identifiers. Each CDR3 protein is one row after TCRdb ran MiXCR on the PCR reads. The sample carries under 900,000 distinct CDR3 sequences, under 70% recorded once. The J gene is TRBJ1-1, the V gene TRBV12-3 or TRBV12-4; 8 nucleotides match TRBD1. The TCR originated in a girl aged 5-17 years with multiple sclerosis. The sample taken for sequencing was blood. The CDR3 sequence: CASSSRQGRNTEAFF. The DNA of the CDR3 is TGTGCCAGCAGTTCCAGACAGGGGAGAAACACTGAAGCTTTCTTT.